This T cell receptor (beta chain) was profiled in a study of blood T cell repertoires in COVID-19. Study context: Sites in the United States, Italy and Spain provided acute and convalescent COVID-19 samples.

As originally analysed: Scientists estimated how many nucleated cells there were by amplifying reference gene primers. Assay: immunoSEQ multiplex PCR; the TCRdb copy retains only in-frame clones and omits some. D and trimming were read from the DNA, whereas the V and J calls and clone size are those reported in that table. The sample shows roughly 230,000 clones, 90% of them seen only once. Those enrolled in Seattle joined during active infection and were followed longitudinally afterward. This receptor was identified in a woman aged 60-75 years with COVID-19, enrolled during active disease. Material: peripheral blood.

CDR3 sequence reads: CASRRNSGLNYGYTF. CDR3 bases: TGTGCCAGCAGACGTAACAGCGGACTTAACTATGGCTACACCTTC. J is TRBJ1-2 and V is TRBV11-2, with no clear D. The germline V gene has CDR1 SGHAT and CDR2 FQNNGV. The CDR3 runs to 15 residues. The germline V and J ends were trimmed by 6 bases and 1 base, with 15 bases remaining between them. Based on the CDR3 plus reference TRBV11-2 and TRBJ1-2, the full variable domain is EAGVAQSPRYKIIEKRQSVAFWCNPISGHATLYWYQQILGQGPKLLIQFQNNGVVDDSQLPKDRFSAERLKGVDSTLKIQPAKLEDSAVYLCASRRNSGLNYGYTFGSGTRLTVV.